The TCR beta chain described here comes from a study of blood T cell repertoires in COVID-19. Study context: COVID-19 samples collected from the United States, Italy and Spain covered acute and convalescent phases. Sources were T cells, B-cell-depleted T cells, or PBMCs; the material itself was cDNA or gDNA.

Original methodology: Estimates of nucleated cell counts were drawn from the amplification of reference gene primers. Clones were read by immunoSEQ multiplex PCR, and TCRdb kept only the in-frame ones, dropping some. V and J calls and clone size are as listed in that table; D and trimming were resolved from the DNA. The sample yields roughly 250,000 clones, 75% to 90% seen once. Individuals aged about 18 to 89 years were recruited from roughly 23 US areas. This CDR3 region has 17 residues. Germline V CDR1 and CDR2: SGHAT, FQNNGV. V shed 3 bases and J 6 bases; nucleotides not matched to a gene: 10. The chain recombines TRBV11-2 with TRBJ2-2; 10 positions match TRBD2. Sequences were obtained from PBMCs or T cells enriched from blood (not recorded which). The source of this sequence is a woman in her 40s with acute COVID-19. CDR3 in DNA: TGTGCCAGCAGCTTGGAGCTAGCGGGAGTCTTATCCGGGGAGCTGTTTTTT. Encoded protein: CASSLELAGVLSGELFF.